The clone carrying this TCR beta chain was picked up a small number of times. Its antigen is not known. This sample is part of a study of a mutant IDH1 vaccine in newly diagnosed glioma. Overall study: Vaccinations, eight in total, occurred in weeks 1, 3, 5, 7, 11, 15, 19, 23. The earlier regimen, radiotherapy, temozolomide, or both, was most often both.

Sequenced by immunoSEQ multiplex PCR; TCRdb stores in-frame clones only, minus some. The sample gives about 60,000 clones, under 90% of which show up once; 6.5% to 8.5% is in the top ten. Indicated time point: week 5, during vaccination. Every single dose of the vaccine, 300 ug of mutant IDH1 20-mer peptide, came with topical imiquimod. General study points: Patients showed vaccine-induced immune responses at a rate of approximately 93%.

Sample: PBMCs, taken from a glioma patient whose treatment included an IDH1 peptide vaccine. The origin of this receptor is a woman aged 50 to 60 with glioma.

The chain's CDR3 is CASSLNTGGSQPQHF. CDR3 nucleotide sequence: TGCGCCAGCAGCCTAAATACAGGGGGCAGTCAGCCCCAGCATTTT. V gene TRBV5-1 combines with J gene TRBJ1-5; 9 bases fit TRBD1. Germline loops: CDR1 SGHRS, CDR2 YFSETQ. The CDR3 extends over 15 amino acids. Losses at the gene ends were 4 bases for V and 6 bases for J; bases not matched to a gene: 8.